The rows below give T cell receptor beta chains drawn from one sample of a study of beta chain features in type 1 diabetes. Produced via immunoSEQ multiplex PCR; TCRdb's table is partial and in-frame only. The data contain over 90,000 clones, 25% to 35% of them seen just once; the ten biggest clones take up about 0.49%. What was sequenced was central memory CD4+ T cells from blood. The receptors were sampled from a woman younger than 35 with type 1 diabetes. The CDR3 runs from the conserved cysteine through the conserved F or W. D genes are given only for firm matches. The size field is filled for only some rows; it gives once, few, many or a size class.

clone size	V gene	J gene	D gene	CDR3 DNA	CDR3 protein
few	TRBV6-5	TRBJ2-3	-	TGTGCCAGCAGTCGAGCCCCCGGGGCGCAGTATTTT	CASSRAPGAQYF
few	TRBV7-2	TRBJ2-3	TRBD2	TGTGCCAGCAGCTTAGGACCGGGGGGGAGCACAGATACGCAGTATTTT	CASSLGPGGSTDTQYF
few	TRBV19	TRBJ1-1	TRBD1	TGTGCCAGTAGGGCAGGGGGCTACCTAAACACTGAAGCTTTCTTT	CASRAGGYLNTEAFF
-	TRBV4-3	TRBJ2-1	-	TGCGCCAGCAGCTCCCAAGGGGCGTCGTACAATGAGCAGTTCTTC	CASSSQGASYNEQFF
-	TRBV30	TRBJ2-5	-	TGTGCCTGGAGGGTAGGGGGAGGGGGGTCAGAGACCCAGTACTTC	CAWRVGGGGSETQYF
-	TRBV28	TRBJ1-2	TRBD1	TGTGCCAGCAGTCCCGGGACAGGGCTCTATGGCTACACCTTC	CASSPGTGLYGYTF
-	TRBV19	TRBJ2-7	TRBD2	TGTGCCAGTAGTATAGTGCTAGCGGGAAGCTACGAGCAGTACTTC	CASSIVLAGSYEQYF
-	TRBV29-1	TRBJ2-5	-	TGCAGCGTTGGGCAGGGGACGGGGGAGACCCAGTACTTC	CSVGQGTGETQYF
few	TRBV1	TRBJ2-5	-	TGCACCAGCAGCCAAGGCCGCGGGAGAGGAGAGACCCAGTACTTC	CTSSQGRGRGETQYF
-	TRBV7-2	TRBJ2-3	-	TGTGCCAGCATCCCCGGAGGGGCCGCAGATACGCAGTATTTT	CASIPGGAADTQYF
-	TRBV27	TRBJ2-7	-	TGTGCCAGCACTCGGACCGCCCGGGGGAACGAGCAGTACTTC	CASTRTARGNEQYF
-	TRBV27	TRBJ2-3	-	TGTGCCAGCAGTCTCATCGGGACATTAAGATCAGATACGCAGTATTTT	CASSLIGTLRSDTQYF
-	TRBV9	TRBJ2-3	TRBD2	TGTGCCAGCAGCTTAGGGACTAGCGGGAGAGAAAGTTTAAGGACAGATACGCAGTATTTT	CASSLGTSGRESLRTDTQYF
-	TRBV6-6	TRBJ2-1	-	TGTGCCAGCAGACCCGCTAGCTCCTACAATGAGCAGTTCTTC	CASRPASSYNEQFF
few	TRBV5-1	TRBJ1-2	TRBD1	TGCGCCAGCAGCCCGGGACAGGGGAATAAGGCTAACTATGGCTACACCTTC	CASSPGQGNKANYGYTF
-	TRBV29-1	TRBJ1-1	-	TGCAGCGTTGTGGTACAGGTGGGAACTGAAGCTTTCTTT	CSVVVQVGTEAFF
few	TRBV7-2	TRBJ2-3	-	TGTGCCAGCAGCGAGAGGGGGTGGGGAGCCACAGATACGCAGTATTTT	CASSERGWGATDTQYF
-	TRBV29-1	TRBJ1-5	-	TGCAGCGTTGGGGGCGGAGACGCAAGTCAGCCCCAGCATTTT	CSVGGGDASQPQHF
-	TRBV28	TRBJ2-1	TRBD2	TGTGCCAGCAGTTACTCATCCGGGACTAGCAATGAGCAGTTCTTC	CASSYSSGTSNEQFF
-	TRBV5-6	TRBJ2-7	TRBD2	TGTGCCAGCAGCCGGACTAGCGGCAAAACGGACTTC	CASSRTSGKTDF
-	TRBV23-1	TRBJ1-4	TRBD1	TGCGCCAGCAGACATCACGACGGACAGGGTAGTGAAAAACTGTTTTTT	CASRHHDGQGSEKLFF
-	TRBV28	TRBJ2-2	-	TGTGCCAGCATCGGCAGGGCGGCCACCGGGGAGCTGTTTTTT	CASIGRAATGELFF
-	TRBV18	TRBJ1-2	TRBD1	TGTGCCAGCTCACCAGGGGGTGACAGGGCCGTTAGTGGCTACACCTTC	CASSPGGDRAVSGYTF
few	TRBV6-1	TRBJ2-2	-	TGTGCCAGCAGTGAGATACGGATAGCTACCGGGGAGCTGTTTTTT	CASSEIRIATGELFF
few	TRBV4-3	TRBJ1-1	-	TGCGCCAGCAGCCAAGGTCAGGGGAACACTGAAGCTTTCTTT	CASSQGQGNTEAFF
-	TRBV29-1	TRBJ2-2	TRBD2	TGCAGCGTCCGGGCGGGGGGGCCCGGCGGGGAGCTGTTTTTT	CSVRAGGPGGELFF